The 5 T cell receptor beta chains given below trace back to one sample, sequenced in a study of CD8+CD57+ T cells in acquired aplastic anemia. It was genomic DNA that served as the template for profiling TCR beta VDJ and CDR3. One entry per CDR3 protein, called by TCRdb with MiXCR from the reads. The top ten clones hold nearly 0.85% of a sample with 450,000 to 600,000 distinct CDR3 sequences, approximately 32% of them seen once. The authors sequenced patients whose flow cytometry had shown CD8+CD57+ cell expansion. Sequenced: sorted CD4+, CD8+, or CD8+CD57+ T cells (not recorded which) from PBMCs. The receptor source for this set is a human donor with aplastic anemia.

Many counts were recorded for this clonotype. The CDR3: CASSLAWGETFYEQYF. The CDR3 DNA reads as TGCGCCAGCAGCTTGGCTTGGGGCGAAACCTTCTACGAGCAGTACTTC. The J gene is TRBJ2-7, the V gene TRBV5-1; possibly TRBD1 for D (5 bases). Between the trimmed V and J ends, which lost 0 bases and 3 bases, there was a span of 16 bases. The CDR3 spans 16 residues. Looked up from germline, CDR1 is SGHRS and CDR2 is YFSETQ.

This CDR3 is CATSSTQGDGYTF. CDR3 in DNA: TGTGCCACCAGCAGCACCCAGGGTGATGGCTACACCTTC. The genes are TRBV15 and TRBJ1-2; D is perhaps TRBD1 (5 bases). V lost 3 bases and J lost 6, with 11 bases in between. CDR1 LNHNV and CDR2 YYDKDF come from the germline V gene (reference sequence). This CDR3 has 13 amino acids.

This clonotype occurred many times. In nucleotides, the CDR3 is TGTGCCAGCACGCACAATGAGCAGTTCTTC. As protein: CASTHNEQFF. The V and J genes are TRBV2 and TRBJ2-1; D gene uncertain. CDR1 and CDR2 from the germline V gene are SNHLY and FYNNEI. The CDR3 has 10 residues. V lost 7 bases and J lost 5, with 3 bases in between.

This clonotype was detected many times. The chain couples TRBV19 to TRBJ1-2, with TRBD1 matching 7 bases. V lost 6 bases, J lost 4 bases, and 5 bases stayed unmatched. The CDR3 is 13 amino acids. Germline CDR1 and CDR2: LNHDA and SQIVND (reference sequence). The CDR3 DNA reads TGTGCCAGTAGAAAGGGACAGACCTATGGCTACACCTTC. Its protein is CASRKGQTYGYTF.

This clonotype has only one observation. DNA of the CDR3: TGTGCCAGTAGTTTATCCGGACAGGGGGGTCTGCCCCGAACAAGTGAGCAGTTCTTC. Its protein is CASSLSGQGGLPRTSEQFF. The chain recombines TRBV19 with TRBJ2-1; TRBD1 matches 10 bases. Germline loops: CDR1 LNHDA, CDR2 SQIVND (reference sequence). This CDR3 region has 19 residues. V shed 5 bases and J 9 bases; nucleotides not matched to a gene: 22.